The 29 T cell receptor beta chains below were found in one sample sequenced in a study of blood T cell repertoires in COVID-19. Profiling relied on immunoSEQ multiplex PCR, and the TCRdb table lists in-frame clones only, not all of them. The sample lists 90,000 to 150,000 clones, about 89% occurring once. Sequenced material: peripheral blood. The receptors come from a human donor with acute or convalescent COVID-19. The donor label of this sample is uncertain.

This CDR3 reads CASGLTGLGYTF. For the CDR3, the DNA is TGTGCCAGTGGGCTTACAGGGCTTGGCTACACCTTC. The J gene is TRBJ1-2, the V gene TRBV14; D may be TRBD1 (6 bases). The CDR3 runs to 12 residues. Germline CDR1 SGHDN, CDR2 FVKESK. V was trimmed by 9 bases and J by 7 bases, leaving 15 bases between them.

The rearrangement uses TRBV28 and TRBJ2-7; the match to TRBD1 covers 7 bases. Per germline, CDR1 MDHEN and CDR2 SYDVKM. The V gene end was trimmed by 6 bases and the J gene end by 5 bases; junction bases not matched to a gene: 13. This CDR3 comprises 15 residues. CDR3 sequence (DNA): TGTGCCAGCAGCTTAGGGGGAACAGGGGTCGACGAGCAGTACTTC. It translates to CASSLGGTGVDEQYF.

The chain is built from TRBV28 and TRBJ2-7; 12 positions match TRBD1. CDR3 length: 15 residues. V trimming: 4 bases; J trimming: 5 bases; junction bases outside the gene matches: 6. The germline V gene has CDR1 MDHEN and CDR2 SYDVKM. The CDR3 spells CASSSPGQGADEQYF. DNA for the CDR3: TGTGCCAGCAGTTCTCCGGGACAGGGGGCGGACGAGCAGTACTTC.

This clone showed up just a few times. The rearrangement links TRBV27 to TRBJ2-2, with D possibly TRBD1 on 5 matching bases. V was pared by 2 bases and J by 4 bases, with 11 bases between. The length of the CDR3 is 15 residues. The germline V gene has CDR1 MNHEY and CDR2 SMNVEV (reference sequence). The CDR3 reads CASSLQQDGTGELFF. DNA for the CDR3: TGTGCCAGCAGTTTACAACAGGACGGCACCGGGGAGCTGTTTTTT.

This chain connects TRBV10-1 to TRBJ1-5; TRBD1 matches at 7 bases. Germline V gene sequence: CDR1 WNHNN, CDR2 SYGVQD (reference sequence). The CDR3 covers 20 residues. Germline trimming cut 2 bases from V and 9 bases from J; bases unmatched to any gene: 25. The CDR3 loop reads CASSESRRDRKFSMARPQHF. CDR3 bases: TGCGCCAGCAGTGAGAGCCGACGGGACAGAAAGTTTAGCATGGCACGGCCCCAGCATTTT.

The J gene is TRBJ2-7, the V gene TRBV2, with 8 bases that match TRBD2. Per the germline V gene, CDR1 is SNHLY and CDR2 is FYNNEI. The CDR3 extends over 15 amino acids. The V gene end was trimmed by 4 bases and the J gene end by 1 base; junction bases not matched to a gene: 6. Here the CDR3 reads CASSVVSGGSYEQYF. The CDR3 DNA is TGTGCCAGCAGTGTAGTAAGCGGGGGATCCTACGAGCAGTACTTC.

The V gene is TRBV4-3, the J gene TRBJ1-1, with a tentative D call TRBD1 (6 bases). Germline loops: CDR1 LGHNA, CDR2 YSLEER. CDR3 size: 13 residues. V lost 2 bases to trimming and J lost 3 bases, with 7 bases between them. This chain's CDR3 is CASSQRQDTEAFF. In DNA form, the CDR3 reads TGCGCCAGCAGCCAAAGACAGGACACTGAAGCTTTCTTT.

This clone appeared many times. The V call is TRBV27, the J call TRBJ2-1; TRBD2 matches at 15 bases. The J segment lost 4 bases and the V segment lost 5 bases, leaving 6 bases of the junction unmatched. Germline V gives CDR1 MNHEY, CDR2 SMNVEV (reference sequence). This CDR3 comprises 17 residues. Written as DNA, the CDR3 is TGTGCCAGCAGTGAGGGGACTAGCGGGGGGTCATACAATGAGCAGTTCTTC. Translated, it gives CASSEGTSGGSYNEQFF.

The rearrangement links TRBV5-6 to TRBJ1-2, with D possibly TRBD1 on 6 matching bases. CDR3 length equals 13 residues. V gave up 3 bases and J gave up 8 bases, with 14 bases separating them. Per the germline V gene, CDR1 is SGHDT and CDR2 is YYEEEE. The CDR3, as DNA: TGTGCCAGCAGCTGGGTGGGGGCCTTGGGCTACACCTTC. This gives the protein CASSWVGALGYTF.

This clone was seen only once. This chain joins TRBV6-2 or TRBV6-3 and TRBJ1-1, with D possibly being TRBD1 (6 bases). The CDR3 is 12 residues long. V was cut by 5 bases and J by 5 bases, with 9 bases left in between. Germline lookup yields CDR1 MNHEY and CDR2 SVGEGT. DNA for the CDR3: TGTGCCAGCAGTCCCCAGGGGACTGAAGCTTTCTTT. Translation: CASSPQGTEAFF.

The chain is built from TRBV5-1 and TRBJ1-5, with D unresolved. Germline lookup yields CDR1 SGHRS and CDR2 YFSETQ. V was trimmed by 2 bases and J by 5 bases, leaving 11 bases between them. This CDR3 region has 14 residues. CDR3 bases: TGCGCCAGCAGCTTTCAGGTGAGGGATCAGCCCCAGCATTTT. Translating it yields CASSFQVRDQPQHF.

The J gene is TRBJ1-6, the V gene TRBV7-2, with 7 bases lining up with TRBD1. Per the germline V gene, CDR1 is SGHTA and CDR2 is FQGNSA. The V and J ends lost 1 base and 9 bases, in that order; junction bases with no gene match: 15. This CDR3 has 18 amino acids. CDR3 DNA sequence: TGTGCCAGCAGCTTAGGGGACAGTTTGTTTCGCTTTCGTTCACCCCTCCACTTT. Translation gives CASSLGDSLFRFRSPLHF. The complete variable domain, with remaining parts taken from reference TRBV7-2 and TRBJ1-6, reads GAGVSQSPSNKVTEKGKDVELRCDPISGHTALYWYRQSLGQGLEFLIYFQGNSAPDKSGLPSDRFSAERTGGSVSTLTIQRTQQEDSAVYLCASSLGDSLFRFRSPLHFGNGTRLTVT.

The V gene is TRBV4-2, the J gene TRBJ2-7; TRBD2 might be the D (5 bases). The ends were cut back, 0 bases at V and 4 bases at J, with 22 bases in the middle. Germline loops: CDR1 LGHNA, CDR2 YNFKEQ. The CDR3 contains 18 residues. In DNA, the CDR3 is TGTGCCAGCAGCCAAGAGACCCCTAGCCCAGTGTGGGTTTACGAGCAGTACTTC. Its protein is CASSQETPSPVWVYEQYF.

The gene calls are TRBV9 and TRBJ2-1, with D perhaps matching TRBD2 (6 bases). The CDR3 sequence is 15 residues long. CDR1 SGDLS and CDR2 YYNGEE come from the germline V gene. The ends were cut back, 0 bases at V and 0 bases at J, with 7 bases in the middle. The CDR3: CASSVGGISYNEQFF. The CDR3 DNA reads as TGTGCCAGCAGCGTAGGCGGGATCTCCTACAATGAGCAGTTCTTC.

The J gene is TRBJ2-5, the V gene TRBV6-5, with D possibly matching TRBD2 (7 bases). The CDR3 totals 15 residues. The ends were cut back, 0 bases at V and 4 bases at J, with 12 bases in the middle. The germline V gene has CDR1 MNHEY and CDR2 SVGAGI. CDR3 in amino acids: CASSYSMGGRETQYF. The CDR3 coding sequence is TGTGCCAGCAGTTACTCGATGGGGGGGCGAGAGACCCAGTACTTC.

This clone was seen once. This rearrangement joins TRBV28 to TRBJ2-7; maybe TRBD1 (6 bases). This CDR3 contains 14 residues. Germline CDR1 MDHEN, CDR2 SYDVKM. V shed 6 bases and J shed 1 base, with 13 bases lying between them. The CDR3: CASRPQGASYEQYF. DNA for the CDR3: TGTGCCAGCAGACCACAGGGTGCGTCCTACGAGCAGTACTTC.

The V gene is TRBV19, the J gene TRBJ1-4; no clear D. V lost 2 bases, J lost 8 bases, and 15 bases lay in between. This CDR3 contains 15 residues. The germline CDR1 and CDR2 sequences are LNHDA and SQIVND (reference sequence). In DNA form, the CDR3 reads TGTGCCAGTAGTATACCCTCTTGGAGGAGGGAAAAACTGTTTTTT. This sequence encodes CASSIPSWRREKLFF.

This clone was detected once. CDR3 in amino acids: CASSLFLAGGPRNTGELFF. DNA of the CDR3: TGTGCCAGCAGCTTATTTCTAGCGGGGGGGCCTCGAAACACCGGGGAGCTGTTTTTT. The genes are TRBV7-2 and TRBJ2-2; 12 bases align to TRBD2. V was clipped by 2 bases and J by 2 bases; unmatched bases: 9. This CDR3 comprises 19 residues. Germline CDR1 and CDR2: SGHTA and FQGNSA.

This sequence joins TRBV18 and TRBJ1-3; TRBD1 matches 8 bases. Looked up from germline, CDR1 is KGHSH and CDR2 is LQKENI. Trimming cost V 3 bases and J 3 bases; bases outside gene matches: 7. The CDR3 has 16 amino acids. The CDR3 sequence: CASSPAGGVRGNTIYF. The CDR3 nucleotides read TGTGCCAGCTCACCGGCAGGGGGCGTTCGTGGAAACACCATATATTTT. The variable domain in full, completed from reference TRBV18 and TRBJ1-3, reads NAGVMQNPRHLVRRRGQEARLRCSPMKGHSHVYWYRQLPEEGLKFMVYLQKENIIDESGMPKERFSAEFPKEGPSILRIQQVVRGDSAAYFCASSPAGGVRGNTIYFGEGSWLTVV.

This sequence joins TRBV30 and TRBJ2-5; D may be TRBD1 (6 bases). Looked up from germline, CDR1 is GTSNPN and CDR2 is SVGIG (reference sequence). V lost 6 bases, J lost 5 bases, and 13 bases lay in between. The CDR3 is 12 amino acids. In DNA, the CDR3 is TGTGCCTGTTCGAGGGGGTGGGAGACCCAGTACTTC. It encodes CACSRGWETQYF.

This chain joins TRBV7-2 and TRBJ1-2; TRBD1 might be the D (5 bases). Trimming removed 2 bases from V and 4 bases from J, with 14 bases in between. There are 15 residues in the CDR3. Germline V lookup: CDR1 SGHTA, CDR2 FQGNSA. CDR3 bases: TGTGCCAGCAGCTTAAGGCTCTTGACAGCCTATGGCTACACCTTC. Protein: CASSLRLLTAYGYTF.

The chain joins TRBV3-1 (or the pseudogene TRBV3-2) to TRBJ2-3; perhaps TRBD1 as D (5 bases). There are 16 residues in the CDR3. V gave up 1 base and J gave up 2 bases, with 13 bases separating them. Per germline, CDR1 LGHDT and CDR2 YNNKEL (reference sequence). The CDR3 DNA reads as TGTGCCAGCAGCCAAGTTGGTCAGGGCTTCACAGATACGCAGTATTTT. The encoded protein is CASSQVGQGFTDTQYF.

CDR3 protein: CASSLTGTFRTDTQYF. CDR3 in DNA: TGTGCCAGCAGTCTCACCGGGACTTTCCGCACAGATACGCAGTATTTT. The chain carries TRBV28 and TRBJ2-3; D perhaps matches TRBD2 (6 bases). CDR1 MDHEN and CDR2 SYDVKM come from the germline V gene. There are 16 residues in the CDR3. Between the trimmed V and J ends, which lost 5 bases and 1 base, there was a span of 16 bases.

The J gene is TRBJ2-2, the V gene TRBV19; TRBD2 matches at 13 bases. The CDR3 sequence is 16 residues long. Germline V gives CDR1 LNHDA, CDR2 SQIVND (reference sequence). V dropped 8 bases and J dropped 2; count of bases not matched to a gene: 5. The CDR3 nucleotides are TGTGCCAGTTGGGGACTAGCGGGGCCTAACACCGGGGAGCTGTTTTTT. Protein product: CASWGLAGPNTGELFF.

This chain joins TRBV13 and TRBJ1-5, with TRBD1 matching over 8 bases. Germline trimming cut 2 bases from V and 5 bases from J; bases unmatched to any gene: 11. This CDR3 comprises 17 residues. Germline loops: CDR1 PRHDT, CDR2 FYEKMQ (reference sequence). This CDR3 reads CASSLSTGGSEDQPQHF. CDR3 nucleotides: TGTGCCAGCAGCTTATCAACAGGGGGAAGTGAGGATCAGCCCCAGCATTTT. Full variable domain (rest looked up from reference TRBV13 and TRBJ1-5): AAGVIQSPRHLIKEKRETATLKCYPIPRHDTVYWYQQGPGQDPQFLISFYEKMQSDKGSIPDRFSAQQFSDYHSELNMSSLELGDSALYFCASSLSTGGSEDQPQHFGDGTRLSIL.

The J gene is TRBJ1-5, the V gene TRBV6-4, with D hard to call. Trimming left V 2 bases short and J 0 bases short, with 11 bases between. The CDR3 is 16 amino acids. Looked up from germline, CDR1 is MRHNA and CDR2 is SNTAGT. The CDR3 coding sequence is TGTGCCAGCAGTGACCACGCCCTCGGTAGCAATCAGCCCCAGCATTTT. Residues: CASSDHALGSNQPQHF.

The V and J genes are TRBV4-1 and TRBJ1-4, with 8 nucleotides matching TRBD1. This CDR3 contains 15 residues. Per the germline V gene, CDR1 is MGHRA and CDR2 is YSYEKL. V shed 1 base, J shed 7 bases, and the junction held 5 bases outside the gene matches. The CDR3 sequence: CASSQGQGSSEKLFF. CDR3 DNA: TGCGCCAGCAGCCAAGGACAGGGGTCGAGTGAAAAACTGTTTTTT.

This chain links TRBV5-1 with TRBJ2-5; TRBD2 matches 10 bases. CDR1 is SGHRS and CDR2 is YFSETQ in the germline V gene. Trimming at V came to 0 bases and at J to 4 bases, leaving 3 bases not matched to a gene. There are 15 residues in the CDR3. DNA of the CDR3: TGCGCCAGCAGCTTGGCCCGGACTAGCGGAGAGACCCAGTACTTC. Its protein is CASSLARTSGETQYF. The whole variable domain, remainder taken from reference TRBV5-1 and TRBJ2-5, is KAGVTQTPRYLIKTRGQQVTLSCSPISGHRSVSWYQQTPGQGLQFLFEYFSETQRNKGNFPGRFSGRQFSNSRSEMNVSTLELGDSALYLCASSLARTSGETQYFGPGTRLLVL.

The chain links TRBV19 to TRBJ2-5; TRBD1 agrees at 11 bases. V lost 6 bases, J lost 11 bases, and 8 bases stayed unmatched. From germline, CDR1 is LNHDA and CDR2 SQIVND (reference sequence). The length of the CDR3 is 13 residues. CDR3 in DNA: TGTGCCAGTAGCGGACAGGGGGCGTTAGTTCAGTACTTC. Translation: CASSGQGALVQYF.